These 13 T cell receptor beta chains came from one sample sequenced in a study of T cells in Graves' hyperthyroidism and ophthalmopathy. It was RNA transcripts that yielded the amplified TCR beta CDR3 regions. The TCR CDR3 first-round RT-PCR relied on the HTBI primer set. MiXCR, applied by TCRdb to the multiplex PCR reads, yields one record per CDR3 protein. The data hold 450,000 to 600,000 distinct CDR3 sequences, with less than 15% observed a single time. Sequencing input: blood. These receptor sequences come from a woman aged 40-49 years with Graves' hyperthyroidism.

This clonotype was counted ten times or more. The rearrangement links TRBV2 to TRBJ1-2; no firm D call. This CDR3 spans 15 amino acids. The V gene's germline CDR1 is SNHLY and CDR2 FYNNEI. Trimming pared 0 bases from V and 4 bases from J, leaving 12 bases between. CDR3 sequence (DNA): TGTGCCAGCAGTGAAGCGCTAGGCGGGATCTATGGCTACACCTTC. Protein sequence: CASSEALGGIYGYTF. The full variable domain, with the rest looked up from reference TRBV2 and TRBJ1-2, is EPEVTQTPSHQVTQMGQEVILRCVPISNHLYFYWYRQILGQKVEFLVSFYNNEISEKSEIFDDQFSVERPDGSNFTLKIRSTKLEDSAMYFCASSEALGGIYGYTFGSGTRLTVV.

This clonotype was observed at least ten times. The chain combines TRBV30 with TRBJ1-2; D gene uncertain. The V gene lost 1 base and the J gene lost 4 bases, with 10 bases spanning the gap. CDR3 length: 13 residues. Germline CDR1 and CDR2: GTSNPN and SVGIG (reference sequence). CDR3 nucleotides: TGTGCCTGGAGTGAGATGTCCATCTATGGCTACACCTTC. Translated, it gives CAWSEMSIYGYTF.

Ten or more counts support this clonotype. CDR3 DNA: TGTGCCAGCAGCGTAGGGACTATCACCGGGGAGCTGTTTTTT. Translating gives CASSVGTITGELFF. The J gene is TRBJ2-2, the V gene TRBV9; a possible D gene is TRBD2 (6 bases). Germline lookup yields CDR1 SGDLS and CDR2 YYNGEE. The CDR3 consists of 14 residues. Trimming removed 0 bases from V and 4 bases from J, with 7 bases in between.

A word on this clonotype: A read error may account for a junction end that differs from germline. The chain joins TRBV5-8 to TRBJ2-1; 7 bases fit TRBD1. Per germline, CDR1 SGHTS and CDR2 YDEGEE. The CDR3 has 11 amino acids. The DNA for the CDR3 is TGTGCCAGCAGCTTGATCGGGACAGCTGTCTTC. This codes for CASSLIGTAVF.

This clonotype was seen a handful of times. The chain couples TRBV5-1 to TRBJ1-2; a possible D gene is TRBD1 (5 bases). Trimming removed 0 bases at V and 5 bases at J, with 11 bases between. CDR3 length: 14 residues. Per the germline V gene, CDR1 is SGHRS and CDR2 is YFSETQ. The CDR3 bases are TGCGCCAGCAGCTTGGGCGCAGGGCGGTATGGCTACACCTTC. Amino acid sequence: CASSLGAGRYGYTF.

Only a few counts were recorded for this clonotype. This chain connects TRBV15 to TRBJ1-4; tentatively, D is TRBD1 (6 bases). The CDR3 runs to 15 residues. Between the trimmed V and J ends, which lost 5 bases and 8 bases, there was a span of 18 bases. Germline-derived CDR1 and CDR2 are LNHNV and YYDKDF (reference sequence). As DNA, the CDR3 is TGTGCCACCAGCCCTTGGGGAGGGGGGGAAGAAAAACTGTTTTTT. Translation gives CATSPWGGGEEKLFF.

This clonotype was seen a few times. This sequence joins TRBV27 and TRBJ2-7; perhaps D is TRBD1 or TRBD2 (5 bases each). Trimming cost V 4 bases and J 7 bases, with 17 bases left between them. The germline gives CDR1 MNHEY, CDR2 SMNVEV (reference sequence). The CDR3 contains 14 residues. CDR3 sequence (DNA): TGTGCCAGCAGTTACGGGGTGGCAGGGAATGAGCAGTACTTC. This encodes CASSYGVAGNEQYF.

The table lists this clonotype with many counts. The V call is TRBV29-1, the J call TRBJ2-5; D ambiguous. CDR1 is SQVTM, CDR2 ANQGSEA, per germline. The ends were cut back, 0 bases at V and 7 bases at J, with 3 bases in the middle. The CDR3 contains 10 residues. The CDR3 DNA reads TGCAGCGTTGAAGATGGGACCCAGTACTTC. It translates to CSVEDGTQYF.

This clonotype was seen repeatedly, ten times or more. This chain joins TRBV6-5 and TRBJ2-1; the match to TRBD2 covers 10 bases. The junction had 6 bases not matched to a gene; V was cut back by 2 bases and J by 5 bases. The CDR3 has 16 amino acids. The V gene's germline CDR1 is MNHEY and CDR2 SVGAGI. The CDR3 sequence: CASSYLSGRDDNEQFF. The CDR3 bases are TGTGCCAGCAGTTACCTAAGCGGGAGGGATGACAATGAGCAGTTCTTC.

The chain recombines TRBV14 with TRBJ1-1; TRBD1 aligns across 11 bases. V gave up 5 bases and J gave up 5 bases; unmatched junction bases: 7. The CDR3 contains 15 residues. Germline V gene sequence: CDR1 SGHDN, CDR2 FVKESK. CDR3 sequence (DNA): TGTGCCAGCAGCGTCGGACAGGGGGCAGATACTGAAGCTTTCTTT. Protein product: CASSVGQGADTEAFF.

The CDR3 nucleotides are TGTGCCAGCAGCTCTTATACTAGCGGGAGGGAATACAATGAGCAGTTCTTC. Amino acid sequence: CASSSYTSGREYNEQFF. The gene calls are TRBV12-3 or TRBV12-4 and TRBJ2-1; TRBD2 agrees at 13 bases. The CDR3 totals 17 residues. The ends lost 6 bases at V and 4 bases at J; junction bases unmatched: 9.

The rearrangement links TRBV6-1 to TRBJ2-1, with a tentative D call TRBD1 (6 bases). V lost 5 bases and J lost 11, with 16 bases in between. The germline V gene encodes CDR1 MNHNS and CDR2 SASEGT. CDR3 length: 13 amino acids. This CDR3 is CASSSPSGTKQFF. CDR3 coding DNA: TGTGCCAGCAGTTCACCGTCCGGGACAAAGCAGTTCTTC.

This clonotype has at least ten counts. The rearrangement uses TRBV2 and TRBJ1-1, with D possibly being TRBD1 (5 bases). Germline V gives CDR1 SNHLY, CDR2 FYNNEI. Trimming removed 6 bases at V and 1 base at J, with 15 bases between. This CDR3 has 15 residues. For the CDR3, the DNA is TGTGCCAGCAGACAGACAGATCTTACGAACACTGAAGCTTTCTTT. Amino acid sequence: CASRQTDLTNTEAFF.